Here is one TCR beta chain with its context. Antigen unknown. V shed 6 bases and J shed 0 bases, with 11 bases lying between them. The CDR3 has 14 amino acids. This sample was taken from a study of T cell repertoires in cytomegalovirus infection. Study-level background: Used in the study were CMV epitopes, some recently identified and HLA-C-restricted, others well-studied and HLA-B-restricted. From public TCR beta signatures came an indication of both CMV infection and matching HLA type.

TCRdb redid the calling of the reads with MiXCR, one entry per CDR3 protein. The table shows 200,000 to 250,000 distinct CDR3 sequences, with 35% to 40% occurring only once. Whole-study findings and limits: The response measured ex vivo was dominated by TCR beta clonotypes (HLA-C-restricted and CMV-specific).

V usage is TRBV12-3 or TRBV12-4 and J usage is TRBJ2-5; a possible D gene is TRBD1 (6 bases). The origin of this receptor is a human donor in good health (CMV status not recorded). Some clones in this sample may be carry-over from other donors' samples. Sequencing used CD8+ T cells from cultured PBMCs, obtained from culture after CMV antigen stimulation. The CDR3 DNA is TGTGCCAGCAGGGGAACAGGGCACCAAGAGACCCAGTACTTC. It encodes CASRGTGHQETQYF.